Given below is one TCR beta chain in context. TCRdb re-called the RT-PCR reads through MiXCR, storing one row per CDR3 protein. Among about 700,000 distinct CDR3 sequences listed, approximately 15% were seen once. The sequenced sample consisted of memory CD4+ T cells from blood. This sequence originates from a female donor in good health, serving as a healthy control.

CDR3 sequence reads: CSVDGQVGQETQYF. CDR3 coding DNA: TGCAGCGTGGACGGACAGGTGGGGCAAGAGACCCAGTACTTC. The rearrangement links TRBV29-1 to TRBJ2-5; 7 bases match TRBD1. The junction had 9 bases not matched to a gene; V was cut back by 6 bases and J by 2 bases. The CDR3 has 14 amino acids. Looked up from germline, CDR1 is SQVTM and CDR2 is ANQGSEA.